This entry lists 25 T cell receptor beta chains sequenced from one sample in a study of blood T cell repertoires in COVID-19 (dated by TCRdb to 2020 to 2022). The method was the immunoSEQ multiplex PCR assay. This immuneACCESS table, as held by TCRdb, lists in-frame sequences with V and J called but not all clones. Of the missing ones, under half trace to an unresolved V gene in checked studies; the others have no known cause. In all, the sample holds about 110,000 clones, and roughly 90% of those were seen once. The ten largest account for about 5.3% of the sample. Sequencing used peripheral blood. The receptors stem from a man aged 35 to 55 with active or convalescent COVID-19.

The chain joins TRBV7-2 to TRBJ2-1; no clear D. Trimming took off 1 base at V and 1 base at J, with 5 bases between the two ends. In germline, CDR1 is SGHTA, CDR2 FQGNSA. CDR3 length equals 14 residues. The CDR3 sequence: CASSLGRSYNEQFF. The CDR3 nucleotides are TGTGCCAGCAGCTTAGGGCGGTCCTACAATGAGCAGTTCTTC.

This chain joins TRBV10-3 and TRBJ2-5; 7 positions match TRBD2. Germline V gene lookup returns CDR1 ENHRY and CDR2 SYGVKD. Trimming cost V 3 bases and J 4 bases; bases outside gene matches: 2. There are 13 residues in the CDR3. CDR3: CAISEQRGETQYF. The CDR3 DNA sequence: TGTGCCATCAGTGAACAGCGGGGAGAGACCCAGTACTTC.

The V call is TRBV4-3, the J call TRBJ1-2; a weak D match, TRBD1 (6 bases). Per the germline V gene, CDR1 is LGHNA and CDR2 is YSLEER. The germline V and J ends were trimmed by 2 bases and 8 bases, with 12 bases remaining between them. The length of the CDR3 is 13 residues. The CDR3: CASSQMQGLGYTF. In nucleotides, the CDR3 is TGCGCCAGCAGCCAAATGCAGGGGCTCGGCTACACCTTC.

The rearrangement uses TRBV19 and TRBJ1-2, with TRBD1 matching 9 bases. CDR1 and CDR2 (germline): LNHDA, SQIVND (reference sequence). The J segment lost 5 bases and the V segment lost 7 bases, leaving 5 bases of the junction unmatched. This CDR3 is 13 amino acids long. The CDR3 protein is CASIGQGLYGYTF. CDR3 sequence (DNA): TGTGCCAGTATAGGACAGGGGCTTTATGGCTACACCTTC.

V and J are TRBV6-2 or TRBV6-3 and TRBJ2-7, with 8 positions matching TRBD1. With 6 bases clipped from V and 2 bases from J, the junction kept 6 bases outside the gene matches. Germline CDR1 reads MNHEY; CDR2 reads SVGEGT. The CDR3 sequence is 14 residues long. The CDR3 region is CASSHGTGPYEQYF. Written as DNA, the CDR3 is TGTGCCAGCAGCCACGGGACAGGTCCCTACGAGCAGTACTTC.

The chain combines TRBV11-3 with TRBJ1-1; 7 nucleotides line up with TRBD1. The ends lost 5 bases at V and 1 base at J; junction bases unmatched: 7. The CDR3 runs to 15 residues. Germline-derived CDR1 and CDR2 are SGHNT and YENEEA. CDR3: CASSVGGTANTEAFF. The CDR3 DNA reads TGTGCCAGCAGCGTTGGGGGGACAGCGAACACTGAAGCTTTCTTT.

The chain joins TRBV11-2 to TRBJ2-2; possibly TRBD1 for D (6 bases). The CDR3 loop spans 16 amino acids. V lost 1 base and J lost 1, with 10 bases in between. Germline-derived CDR1 and CDR2 are SGHAT and FQNNGV. In DNA, the CDR3 is TGTGCCAGCAGCTTAGGCTCCAGGGGGAACACCGGGGAGCTGTTTTTT. Translating gives CASSLGSRGNTGELFF.

This chain joins TRBV18 and TRBJ2-7, with D possibly being TRBD2 (6 bases). The germline V gene encodes CDR1 KGHSH and CDR2 LQKENI. V was trimmed by 4 bases and J by 0 bases, leaving 16 bases between them. The CDR3 contains 16 residues. The CDR3 region has the DNA TGTGCCAGCTCACTCCGGCGGGGCAAATACTCCTACGAGCAGTACTTC. It encodes CASSLRRGKYSYEQYF.

In its sample, this clone was seen once. The chain is built from TRBV29-1 and TRBJ2-3; 12 positions agree with TRBD2. The CDR3 is made up of 14 amino acids. Germline values: CDR1 SQVTM, CDR2 ANQGSEA. The V and J ends lost 4 bases and 5 bases, in that order; junction bases with no gene match: 4. Here the CDR3 reads CSVGLTSGRDTQYF. The CDR3 region has the DNA TGCAGCGTTGGTTTGACTAGCGGGAGAGATACGCAGTATTTT.

This chain joins TRBV6-2 or TRBV6-3 and TRBJ1-2, with D possibly being TRBD1 (6 bases). Per the germline V gene, CDR1 is MNHEY and CDR2 is SVGEGT. The CDR3 runs to 15 residues. The V end was cut by 0 bases, the J end by 4 bases, with 12 bases between. CDR3 region: CASSYSLDSGYGYTF. The DNA of the CDR3 is TGTGCCAGCAGTTACTCCTTGGACAGCGGCTATGGCTACACCTTC.

This clone appeared a single time. V usage is TRBV5-1 and J usage is TRBJ1-3; 9 bases are shared with TRBD1. The germline V gene has CDR1 SGHRS and CDR2 YFSETQ. The V segment lost 0 bases and the J segment 4 bases; nucleotides outside the gene matches: 5. This CDR3 has 16 amino acids. In DNA form, the CDR3 reads TGCGCCAGCAGCTTGGTAGGGACAGGGCCGGGAAACACCATATATTTT. Protein product: CASSLVGTGPGNTIYF.

This chain links TRBV5-1 with TRBJ1-4, with D possibly TRBD1 on 5 matching bases. The germline gives CDR1 SGHRS, CDR2 YFSETQ. This CDR3 is 14 amino acids long. V gave up 4 bases and J gave up 6 bases, with 13 bases separating them. CDR3: CASSGGREDEKLFF. Written as DNA, the CDR3 is TGCGCCAGCAGCGGGGGGAGAGAAGATGAAAAACTGTTTTTT.

This rearrangement joins TRBV18 to TRBJ2-2; D gene ambiguous. Germline V gives CDR1 KGHSH, CDR2 LQKENI. Trimming cost V 6 bases and J 6 bases, with 11 bases left between them. This CDR3 is 13 amino acids long. CDR3 sequence: CASSPSPAGELFF. As DNA, the CDR3 is TGTGCCAGCTCCCCGTCCCCGGCCGGGGAGCTGTTTTTT. The variable domain in full, completed from reference TRBV18 and TRBJ2-2, reads NAGVMQNPRHLVRRRGQEARLRCSPMKGHSHVYWYRQLPEEGLKFMVYLQKENIIDESGMPKERFSAEFPKEGPSILRIQQVVRGDSAAYFCASSPSPAGELFFGEGSRLTVL.

With regard to this clone: At one end, the junction sequence differs from germline, possibly due to a read error. The chain is built from TRBV5-1 and TRBJ2-7; TRBD2 matches at 9 bases. Germline CDR1 SGHRS, CDR2 YFSETQ. The CDR3 has 15 residues. The CDR3 DNA follows: TGCGCCAGCAGCTTATCCGGGACTAGCTCCCACGAGCAGTACTTC. It codes for CASSLSGTSSHEQYF.

This chain connects TRBV28 to TRBJ1-1, with TRBD1 matching over 9 bases. Germline V lookup: CDR1 MDHEN, CDR2 SYDVKM. J gave up 8 bases and V 6 bases, and 7 bases lay outside the gene matches. The CDR3 runs 13 residues. Here the CDR3 DNA reads TGTGCCAGCAGCTTACAGGGGGCCTTAGAAGCTTTCTTT. Protein sequence: CASSLQGALEAFF.

The genes are TRBV7-2 and TRBJ2-2; D call uncertain. V shed 2 bases and J shed 2 bases, with 15 bases lying between them. The CDR3 is 17 amino acids. CDR1 SGHTA and CDR2 FQGNSA come from the germline V gene. CDR3 in amino acids: CASSLSLLNRNTGELFF. The CDR3, as DNA: TGTGCCAGCAGCTTAAGCCTACTGAACCGAAACACCGGGGAGCTGTTTTTT.

The chain couples TRBV7-2 to TRBJ1-3, with 10 bases fitting TRBD1. The CDR3 has 17 amino acids. The germline gives CDR1 SGHTA, CDR2 FQGNSA. Germline trimming cut 0 bases from V and 3 bases from J; bases unmatched to any gene: 5. The CDR3 protein is CASSLALTGGGGNTIYF. CDR3 in DNA: TGTGCCAGCAGCTTAGCCCTGACAGGGGGCGGTGGAAACACCATATATTTT. The complete variable domain, with remaining parts taken from reference TRBV7-2 and TRBJ1-3, reads GAGVSQSPSNKVTEKGKDVELRCDPISGHTALYWYRQSLGQGLEFLIYFQGNSAPDKSGLPSDRFSAERTGGSVSTLTIQRTQQEDSAVYLCASSLALTGGGGNTIYFGEGSWLTVV.

This clone showed up just a few times. The CDR3 region has the DNA TGTGCCAGCAGCTTCGACAGCCAGGGCAATCAGCCCCAGCATTTT. Amino acid sequence: CASSFDSQGNQPQHF. The genes are TRBV11-2 and TRBJ1-5; D may be TRBD1 (5 bases). Trimming took 3 bases from V and 2 from J, leaving 11 bases between them. Germline CDR1 and CDR2: SGHAT and FQNNGV. CDR3 length equals 15 residues.

The chain employs TRBV7-3 and TRBJ2-3; 12 positions match TRBD2. The V gene's germline CDR1 is SGHTA and CDR2 FQGTGA. V lost 5 bases, J lost 3 bases, and 6 bases stayed unmatched. The CDR3 covers 16 residues. CDR3: CASSQGLAGRTDTQYF. CDR3 DNA sequence: TGTGCCAGCAGCCAGGGACTAGCGGGTCGAACAGATACGCAGTATTTT.

V usage is TRBV28 and J usage is TRBJ1-5; the match to TRBD1 covers 9 bases. The V gene end was trimmed by 3 bases and the J gene end by 9 bases; junction bases not matched to a gene: 6. CDR1 is MDHEN and CDR2 is SYDVKM in the germline V gene. This CDR3 has 14 residues. The CDR3 nucleotides are TGTGCCAGCAGTTTCAGGGACAGGGTAGGGCCCCAGCATTTT. Its protein product is CASSFRDRVGPQHF.

V gene TRBV28 combines with J gene TRBJ2-7, with 10 bases matching TRBD1. The CDR3 is 16 amino acids. The J segment lost 6 bases and the V segment lost 0 bases, leaving 8 bases of the junction unmatched. Germline CDR1 reads MDHEN; CDR2 reads SYDVKM. The CDR3: CASSLWPGQGEGEQYF. CDR3 nucleotide sequence: TGTGCCAGCAGTTTATGGCCAGGACAGGGGGAGGGCGAGCAGTACTTC.

To note about this clone: Other DNA sequences within the sample encode an identical CDR3. The rearrangement uses TRBV18 and TRBJ1-2, with 8 positions matching TRBD1. Germline V gives CDR1 KGHSH, CDR2 LQKENI. The CDR3 covers 14 residues. V gave up 3 bases and J gave up 8 bases; unmatched junction bases: 8. CDR3 amino acids: CASSPTGALEGYTF. As DNA, the CDR3 is TGTGCCAGCTCACCGACAGGGGCCCTCGAGGGCTACACCTTC.

The gene calls are TRBV20-1 and TRBJ2-7; D unclear. Looked up from germline, CDR1 is DFQATT and CDR2 is SNEGSKA (reference sequence). The V gene lost 5 bases and the J gene lost 4 bases, with 9 bases spanning the gap. CDR3 length: 11 amino acids. CDR3 nucleotides: TGCAGTGCTCGCATGGCTTACGAGCAGTACTTC. Its translation is CSARMAYEQYF.

This chain links TRBV5-1 with TRBJ1-3, with D perhaps matching TRBD1 (5 bases). V lost 2 bases to trimming and J lost 0 bases, with 12 bases between them. Germline CDR1 is SGHRS and CDR2 is YFSETQ. The CDR3 extends over 16 amino acids. The CDR3 spells CASSLGPRGSGNTIYF. CDR3 bases: TGCGCCAGCAGCTTAGGGCCAAGGGGCTCTGGAAACACCATATATTTT.

This chain connects TRBV7-2 to TRBJ2-1; 8 nucleotides match TRBD2. V lost 5 bases and J lost 4; bases outside the gene matches: 7. This CDR3 has 15 amino acids. Germline CDR1 SGHTA, CDR2 FQGNSA. The CDR3 loop reads CASSPSREDYNEQFF. In nucleotides, the CDR3 is TGTGCCAGCAGCCCCTCGCGGGAGGATTACAATGAGCAGTTCTTC.